The 26 T cell receptor beta chains in this list originate from one sample, sequenced in a study of T cells in Graves' hyperthyroidism and ophthalmopathy. Amplified TCR beta CDR3 regions came from RNA transcripts. Researchers ran a first-round RT-PCR on the TCR CDR3 using the HTBI primer set. TCRdb used MiXCR to reprocess the multiplex PCR reads, holding one entry per CDR3 protein. The sample lists about 330,000 distinct CDR3 sequences, roughly 15% occurring once. What was sequenced was blood. The receptors derive from a woman between 40 and 55 years old with Graves' ophthalmopathy.

This clonotype came up a few times. The chain has TRBV7-2 and TRBJ2-5, with D perhaps TRBD2 (5 bases). The CDR3 has 14 residues. The germline gives CDR1 SGHTA, CDR2 FQGNSA. V was shortened by 7 bases and J by 1 base, with 13 bases between the two germline ends. The CDR3 sequence is CASIEGAGQETQYF. CDR3 DNA sequence: TGTGCCAGCATAGAGGGTGCCGGCCAAGAGACCCAGTACTTC.

The table lists this clonotype with a few counts. The gene calls are TRBV20-1 and TRBJ1-5; D is possibly TRBD1 (5 bases). The CDR3 covers 14 residues. V was clipped by 2 bases and J by 2 bases, with 10 bases between them. Germline lookup yields CDR1 DFQATT and CDR2 SNEGSKA (reference sequence). Written as DNA, the CDR3 is TGCAGTGCTAGACAGGGATCGGGCAATCAGCCCCAGCATTTT. It is translated as CSARQGSGNQPQHF.

At least ten counts were recorded for this clonotype. V and J are TRBV6-1 and TRBJ2-5; the D gene is possibly TRBD1 (5 bases). The V end lost 6 bases, the J end lost 4 bases, and 12 bases lay between the germline ends. CDR3 length: 13 amino acids. CDR1 is MNHNS and CDR2 is SASEGT in the germline V gene. The CDR3 here is CASRFQGGETQYF. The CDR3 DNA follows: TGTGCCAGCAGATTCCAGGGTGGAGAGACCCAGTACTTC.

This clonotype showed up many times. The chain uses TRBV20-1 and TRBJ1-1; D is unresolved. V gave up 0 bases and J gave up 3 bases, with 5 bases separating them. Germline V gene sequence: CDR1 DFQATT, CDR2 SNEGSKA (reference sequence). The length of the CDR3 is 12 residues. The CDR3 sequence is CSAREPHTEAFF. The CDR3 bases are TGCAGTGCTAGAGAACCTCACACTGAAGCTTTCTTT.

In this sample, this clonotype turned up many times. V gene TRBV12-5 combines with J gene TRBJ2-1, with TRBD1 matching 8 bases. J was trimmed by 10 bases and V by 3 bases; bases with no gene match: 11. CDR3 length: 15 residues. CDR1 is LGHNT and CDR2 is FRNRAP in the germline V gene. The CDR3 nucleotides read TGTGCTAGTGGTTTATCAGTACAGGGGGTGAGAGAGCAGTTCTTC. Its translation is CASGLSVQGVREQFF.

V usage is TRBV20-1 and J usage is TRBJ2-4; 10 bases agree with TRBD2. Per the germline V gene, CDR1 is DFQATT and CDR2 is SNEGSKA (reference sequence). V lost 7 bases, J lost 0 bases, and 15 bases stayed unmatched. The CDR3 contains 18 residues. The CDR3 loop is CSVSGLAGAELAKNIQYF. The CDR3 DNA reads TGCAGTGTTTCCGGTCTAGCGGGAGCCGAGCTAGCCAAAAACATTCAGTACTTC.

The CDR3 sequence: CASSDGTLSGGVETQYF. The CDR3 DNA follows: TGCGCCAGCAGCGATGGGACCCTCAGCGGGGGAGTAGAGACCCAGTACTTC. V is TRBV5-1 and J is TRBJ2-5; 8 nucleotides align to TRBD2. V lost 4 bases to trimming and J lost 4 bases; unmatched junction nucleotides: 15. Germline V gene lookup returns CDR1 SGHRS and CDR2 YFSETQ. The CDR3 consists of 17 residues.

Only a few counts were recorded for this clonotype. A much larger clonotype is one base distant, so this may be a read error. The chain employs TRBV12-3 or TRBV12-4 and TRBJ1-3; tentatively, D is TRBD1 (5 bases). The CDR3 extends over 15 amino acids. The CDR3 nucleotides read TGTGCCAGCAGTTTTCCGGCAGGGAGGGGAAACGCCATATATTTT. This translates into CASSFPAGRGNAIYF.

The V and J genes are TRBV30 and TRBJ2-7; 8 bases align to TRBD2. Trimming removed 5 bases from V and 5 bases from J; junction bases left unmatched: 5. This CDR3 region has 12 residues. Germline CDR1 reads GTSNPN; CDR2 reads SVGIG (reference sequence). CDR3 protein: CAWAGLVDEQYF. CDR3 nucleotide sequence: TGTGCCTGGGCGGGACTAGTCGACGAGCAGTACTTC.

This clonotype occurred many times. The chain uses TRBV7-9 and TRBJ2-1, with 12 positions matching TRBD2. J lost 2 bases, V lost 3 bases, and 8 bases had no gene match. The CDR3 runs 18 residues. The germline CDR1 and CDR2 sequences are SEHNR and FQNEAQ (reference sequence). CDR3 region: CASSLPTRLAGAYNEQFF. The DNA for the CDR3 is TGTGCCAGCAGCTTGCCGACCAGACTAGCGGGGGCCTACAATGAGCAGTTCTTC.

This clonotype was seen at least ten times. The gene calls are TRBV19 and TRBJ2-6; 8 bases are a match to TRBD1. The CDR3 sequence is 16 residues long. The trim removed 6 bases at V and 4 bases at J, leaving 8 bases unmatched. Germline V gene lookup returns CDR1 LNHDA and CDR2 SQIVND (reference sequence). CDR3: CASSTLTGAGANVLTF. Here the CDR3 DNA reads TGTGCCAGTAGCACCTTGACAGGGGCCGGGGCCAACGTCCTGACTTTC.

This clonotype has only a few counts. The V gene is TRBV7-9, the J gene TRBJ2-2, with 13 bases lining up with TRBD2. Unmatched junction bases numbered 8, after V lost 4 bases and J lost 6 bases. This CDR3 has 17 amino acids. Germline V CDR1 and CDR2: SEHNR, FQNEAQ (reference sequence). CDR3 DNA: TGTGCCAGCAGCTCCGAGGTGGGACTAGCGGGGTCCGGGGAGCTGTTTTTT. Translating it yields CASSSEVGLAGSGELFF. The whole variable domain, remainder taken from reference TRBV7-9 and TRBJ2-2, is DTGVSQNPRHKITKRGQNVTFRCDPISEHNRLYWYRQTLGQGPEFLTYFQNEAQLEKSRLLSDRFSAERPKGSFSTLEIQRTEQGDSAMYLCASSSEVGLAGSGELFFGEGSRLTVL.

This clonotype was seen at least ten times. The chain employs TRBV5-5 and TRBJ2-2, with TRBD1 identical over 11 bases. The V gene's germline CDR1 is SGHKS and CDR2 YYEKEE (reference sequence). CDR3 size: 15 residues. Trimming at V came to 5 bases and at J to 7 bases, leaving 7 bases not matched to a gene. The CDR3 DNA follows: TGTGCCAGCAGAGATTGGACAGGGGGCGTCGGGGAGCTGTTTTTT. As protein: CASRDWTGGVGELFF.

The sample holds a few counts of this clonotype. The rearrangement joins TRBV4-1 to TRBJ2-1, with a possible D match to TRBD1 (6 bases). V gave up 0 bases and J gave up 3 bases, with 6 bases separating them. From germline, CDR1 is MGHRA and CDR2 YSYEKL. This CDR3 is 14 amino acids long. CDR3 bases: TGCGCCAGCAGCCAAGAAGGGGGCTACAATGAGCAGTTCTTC. This encodes CASSQEGGYNEQFF.

A note on this clonotype: A clone one base away is much larger, so this may be a read error. The V call is TRBV20-1, the J call TRBJ2-5, with D perhaps matching TRBD2 (5 bases). CDR3 size: 13 residues. Germline loops: CDR1 DFQATT, CDR2 SNEGSKA (reference sequence). The CDR3 sequence is CSAAPAVQETQCF. CDR3 coding DNA: TGCAGTGCAGCCCCAGCGGTCCAGGAGACCCAGTGCTTC.

The CDR3 DNA follows: TGTGCCAGCAGCTTAGAGTCGAACACTGAAGCTTTCTTT. Amino acid sequence: CASSLESNTEAFF. V is TRBV7-6 and J is TRBJ1-1; no definite D call. The CDR3 is 13 amino acids. Germline CDR1 SGHVS, CDR2 FNYEAQ. V lost 1 base and J 1 base, leaving 4 bases between the germline ends.

This clonotype occurred a few times. The V call is TRBV7-6, the J call TRBJ2-1; no definite D call. The CDR3 extends over 12 amino acids. Germline V gene lookup returns CDR1 SGHVS and CDR2 FNYEAQ. V lost 1 base, J lost 9 bases, and 7 bases lay in between. CDR3 residues: CASSLGSSEQFF. CDR3 bases: TGTGCCAGCAGCTTAGGTTCGAGTGAGCAGTTCTTC.

This clonotype was seen more than once but under ten times. The rearrangement joins TRBV27 to TRBJ1-5; 7 bases are shared with TRBD1. V was pared by 5 bases and J by 0 bases, with 13 bases of the junction left unmatched. The CDR3 sequence is 18 residues long. Germline CDR1 and CDR2: MNHEY and SMNVEV (reference sequence). CDR3 nucleotides: TGTGCCAGCAGTCCGAAACACCCCGGGACAGATAGCAATCAGCCCCAGCATTTT. This translates into CASSPKHPGTDSNQPQHF.

This clonotype occurred many times. This chain links TRBV6-1 with TRBJ1-1, with TRBD1 as a possible D gene (5 bases). The length of the CDR3 is 14 residues. The V end was cut by 2 bases, the J end by 1 base, with 8 bases between. CDR1 is MNHNS, CDR2 SASEGT, per germline. Here the CDR3 DNA reads TGTGCCAGCAGTGAACAGGGCGGGAACACTGAAGCTTTCTTT. Residues: CASSEQGGNTEAFF.

There are a few counts of this clonotype. This chain connects TRBV5-1 to TRBJ2-7; the D gene could be TRBD1 or TRBD2 (6 bases each). Germline loops: CDR1 SGHRS, CDR2 YFSETQ. The V gene lost 4 bases and the J gene lost 2 bases, with 13 bases spanning the gap. The CDR3 totals 14 residues. CDR3 bases: TGCGCCAGCAGCCCAAGGGGGGAACCCTACGAGCAGTACTTC. Translation: CASSPRGEPYEQYF.

This clonotype occurred many times. This rearrangement joins TRBV20-1 to TRBJ2-1; 10 nucleotides align to TRBD2. Looked up from germline, CDR1 is DFQATT and CDR2 is SNEGSKA (reference sequence). V shed 8 bases, J shed 1 base, and the junction held 14 bases outside the gene matches. The CDR3 totals 17 residues. The CDR3 loop reads CSSPGASGSGSYNEQFF. CDR3 bases: TGCAGTTCCCCCGGAGCTAGCGGGAGCGGATCCTACAATGAGCAGTTCTTC.

This clonotype showed up many times. The rearrangement uses TRBV27 and TRBJ1-5; 7 bases agree with TRBD1. This CDR3 is built from 15 residues. V shed 4 bases, J shed 2 bases, and the junction held 5 bases outside the gene matches. Germline V gene sequence: CDR1 MNHEY, CDR2 SMNVEV (reference sequence). The CDR3: CASSWGGGGNQPQHF. The CDR3, as DNA: TGTGCCAGCAGTTGGGGAGGGGGCGGCAATCAGCCCCAGCATTTT.

This clonotype has a handful of counts. The chain has TRBV5-4 and TRBJ2-1, with a weak D call TRBD2 (5 bases). V was clipped by 4 bases and J by 5 bases, with 19 bases between them. The CDR3 sequence is 16 residues long. CDR1 and CDR2 (germline): SGHNT, YYREEE (reference sequence). The CDR3 is CASSPRPSQRHNEQFF. CDR3 coding DNA: TGTGCCAGCAGCCCAAGGCCTAGCCAGCGTCACAATGAGCAGTTCTTC.

This clonotype was seen at least ten times. The chain combines TRBV2 with TRBJ2-2; the match to TRBD1 covers 11 bases. CDR1 SNHLY and CDR2 FYNNEI come from the germline V gene. Germline trimming cut 7 bases from V and 4 bases from J; bases unmatched to any gene: 8. CDR3 length: 16 amino acids. The CDR3 sequence: CASKTGQGGFTGELFF. The CDR3 DNA is TGTGCCAGCAAGACGGGACAGGGGGGGTTCACCGGGGAGCTGTTTTTT. The whole variable domain, remainder taken from reference TRBV2 and TRBJ2-2, is EPEVTQTPSHQVTQMGQEVILRCVPISNHLYFYWYRQILGQKVEFLVSFYNNEISEKSEIFDDQFSVERPDGSNFTLKIRSTKLEDSAMYFCASKTGQGGFTGELFFGEGSRLTVL.

This clonotype was counted at least ten times. V and J are TRBV24-1 and TRBJ1-5; no clear D. This CDR3 region has 14 residues. The V gene lost 4 bases and the J gene lost 6 bases, with 12 bases spanning the gap. Germline CDR1 is KGHDR and CDR2 is SFDVKD. As DNA, the CDR3 is TGTGCCACCAGTGACATGAGGCGAGGTCAGCCCCAGCATTTT. Residues: CATSDMRRGQPQHF.

On this clonotype: A read error is possible here, since a much larger clone lies one base away. The chain combines TRBV6-5 with TRBJ1-3; D is unclear. The CDR3 runs to 14 residues. V was trimmed by 2 bases and J by 0 bases, leaving 5 bases between them. The V gene's germline CDR1 is MNHEY and CDR2 SVGAGI. The CDR3 here is CASSYRASGNTIYF. DNA of the CDR3: TGTGCCAGCAGTTACCGGGCCTCTGGAAACACCATATATTTT.